The 21 T cell receptor beta chains below all came from one sample that was sequenced in a study of identical twins. Via MiXCR, TCRdb re-called the 5' RACE reads, giving one row per CDR3 protein. The data hold more than 250,000 distinct CDR3 sequences, with about 8.9% observed a single time. These sequences were also reported in another study, on yellow fever vaccine responses in identical twins.

The source material was memory (CD45RO+) T cells sorted from blood. The source is a woman aged 18-29 years in good health.

This clonotype was detected a few times. CDR3 region: CASSPSLSGNTIYF. Written as DNA, the CDR3 is TGCGCCAGCAGCCCCAGCCTCTCTGGAAACACCATATATTTT. The gene calls are TRBV5-1 and TRBJ1-3; D remains ambiguous. CDR1 and CDR2 (germline): SGHRS, YFSETQ. This CDR3 has 14 amino acids. The V end was cut by 4 bases, the J end by 0 bases, with 8 bases between.

At least ten counts were recorded for this clonotype. This chain connects TRBV4-2 to TRBJ1-2; no firm D call. This CDR3 contains 13 residues. The germline gives CDR1 LGHNA, CDR2 YNFKEQ. Trimming took off 0 bases at V and 3 bases at J, with 5 bases between the two ends. This chain's CDR3 is CASSQDLDYGYTF. Written as DNA, the CDR3 is TGTGCCAGCAGCCAAGACCTTGACTATGGCTACACCTTC.

This clonotype has at least ten counts. The rearrangement uses TRBV11-2 and TRBJ2-7; D may be TRBD2 (6 bases). With 5 bases removed from V and 2 bases from J, the gap between germline ends came to 13 bases. CDR3 size: 14 residues. In germline, CDR1 is SGHAT, CDR2 FQNNGV. The CDR3 DNA reads TGTGCCAGCAGCCCCGATGGCGGGACCTACGAGCAGTACGTC. It is translated as CASSPDGGTYEQYV.

This clonotype was picked up a small number of times. This chain joins TRBV6-1 and TRBJ1-1; 7 nucleotides line up with TRBD1. Losses at the gene ends were 4 bases for V and 4 bases for J; bases not matched to a gene: 3. Germline CDR1 is MNHNS and CDR2 is SASEGT. This CDR3 contains 13 residues. The CDR3 DNA sequence: TGTGCCAGCAGTGTCAGGACAGGCACTGAAGCTTTCTTT. This encodes CASSVRTGTEAFF.

The chain uses TRBV3-1 and TRBJ2-1; possibly TRBD1 for D (5 bases). V lost 0 bases, J lost 9 bases, and 15 bases lay in between. CDR1 LGHDT and CDR2 YNNKEL come from the germline V gene (reference sequence). This CDR3 is built from 15 residues. The CDR3, as DNA: TGTGCCAGCAGCCAAGATACAAGGGGTTATAGTGAGCAGTTCTTC. Encoded protein: CASSQDTRGYSEQFF.

This clonotype appeared many times. The V call is TRBV3-1, the J call TRBJ1-4, with D possibly TRBD1 on 5 matching bases. This CDR3 spans 15 amino acids. With 4 bases removed from V and 8 bases from J, the gap between germline ends came to 17 bases. Germline CDR1 and CDR2: LGHDT and YNNKEL (reference sequence). DNA of the CDR3: TGTGCCAGCAGCCGCGCGAGAGGGGCGGGAGAAAAACTGTTTTTT. Translation: CASSRARGAGEKLFF.

This clonotype was recorded many times. The CDR3 loop reads CASSLALQGYGTDTQYF. For the CDR3, the DNA is TGCGCCAGCAGCTTGGCCCTACAGGGGTACGGCACAGATACGCAGTATTTT. The chain has TRBV5-1 and TRBJ2-3; TRBD1 agrees at 7 bases. Germline-derived CDR1 and CDR2 are SGHRS and YFSETQ. V trimming: 0 bases; J trimming: 1 base; junction bases outside the gene matches: 8. The CDR3 extends over 17 amino acids.

The table lists this clonotype with many counts. The chain links TRBV12-3 or TRBV12-4 to TRBJ1-1, with 7 nucleotides matching TRBD1. Trimming removed 8 bases from V and 4 bases from J; junction bases left unmatched: 10. This CDR3 comprises 14 residues. The CDR3 bases are TGTGCCAGCGGCAGAGACAGGGTCGGCACTGAAGCTTTCTTT. Protein product: CASGRDRVGTEAFF.

V and J are TRBV20-1 and TRBJ2-1; 9 bases fit TRBD2. The V gene's germline CDR1 is DFQATT and CDR2 SNEGSKA (reference sequence). The CDR3 spans 14 residues. Trimming removed 6 bases from V and 7 bases from J; junction bases left unmatched: 10. CDR3 sequence (DNA): TGCAGTGCCCCTGGTAGCGGGAGTTATAATGAGCAGTTCTTC. This gives the protein CSAPGSGSYNEQFF.

The genes are TRBV11-2 and TRBJ2-1; 10 bases fit TRBD1. Trimming cost V 4 bases and J 9 bases; bases outside gene matches: 12. There are 16 residues in the CDR3. Germline V lookup: CDR1 SGHAT, CDR2 FQNNGV. Here the CDR3 DNA reads TGTGCCAGCAGCTCCCGGGGGTATGGGACAGGGGTTGAGCAGTTCTTC. This gives the protein CASSSRGYGTGVEQFF.

V and J are TRBV19 and TRBJ2-1; no clear D. This CDR3 is built from 11 residues. Germline lookup yields CDR1 LNHDA and CDR2 SQIVND (reference sequence). V gave up 3 bases and J gave up 8 bases, with 5 bases separating them. CDR3 protein: CASSIFDEQFF. DNA for the CDR3: TGTGCCAGTAGTATTTTCGATGAGCAGTTCTTC.

About this clonotype: A read error is possible here, since a much larger clone lies one base away. The chain recombines TRBV28 with TRBJ2-7; D unclear. Germline loops: CDR1 MDHEN, CDR2 SYDVKM. CDR3 length: 14 residues. The CDR3 region is CASKFRAKLYDQYF. CDR3 bases: TGTGCCAGCAAGTTTCGGGCCAAATTATACGATCAGTACTTC.

This clonotype was counted at least ten times. V is TRBV28 and J is TRBJ2-7, with 9 bases matching TRBD1. The V and J ends lost 6 bases and 5 bases, in that order; junction bases with no gene match: 8. The CDR3 contains 14 residues. The germline gives CDR1 MDHEN, CDR2 SYDVKM. The CDR3 here is CASRPAGQGNEQYV. The CDR3 DNA sequence: TGTGCCAGCAGACCCGCGGGACAGGGCAACGAGCAGTACGTC.

The chain couples TRBV28 to TRBJ2-1, with TRBD1 matching 11 bases. V dropped 5 bases and J dropped 0; count of bases not matched to a gene: 3. There are 16 residues in the CDR3. CDR1 and CDR2 from the germline V gene are MDHEN and SYDVKM. For the CDR3, the DNA is TGTGCCAGCAGTGGACAGGGGGCTATCTCCTACAATGAGCAGTTCTTC. This encodes CASSGQGAISYNEQFF.

This rearrangement joins TRBV28 to TRBJ2-7; the D call may be TRBD1 or TRBD2 (5 bases each). The CDR3 has 14 residues. The germline gives CDR1 MDHEN, CDR2 SYDVKM. V was shortened by 5 bases and J by 2 bases, with 13 bases between the two germline ends. As DNA, the CDR3 is TGTGCCAGCAGTCGAGGGGTCCCACCCTACGAGCAGTACGTC. Encoded protein: CASSRGVPPYEQYV.

Only a few counts were recorded for this clonotype. The rearrangement joins TRBV4-1 to TRBJ1-1; perhaps TRBD1 as D (5 bases). The CDR3 has 14 residues. Looked up from germline, CDR1 is MGHRA and CDR2 is YSYEKL. V gave up 0 bases and J gave up 4 bases, with 9 bases separating them. CDR3 sequence (DNA): TGCGCCAGCAGCCAAGAGGGGAGGGGCACTGAAGCTTTCTTT. Protein product: CASSQEGRGTEAFF.

This clonotype was picked up many times. V gene TRBV12-3 or TRBV12-4 combines with J gene TRBJ2-5; no clear D gene. V was shortened by 1 base and J by 5 bases, with 14 bases between the two germline ends. The CDR3 sequence is 15 residues long. CDR3 nucleotides: TGTGCCAGCAGTTTAGGGGATGGTCTGGGTGAGACCCAGTACTTC. It is translated as CASSLGDGLGETQYF.

This clonotype was found many times. CDR3 loop: CATSPIDRPYNEQFF. The DNA of the CDR3 is TGTGCCACCAGTCCCATTGACAGACCTTACAATGAGCAGTTCTTC. The J gene is TRBJ2-1, the V gene TRBV24-1, with D tentatively TRBD1 (5 bases). V dropped 6 bases and J dropped 4 bases, with 15 bases sitting between them. The CDR3 is 15 amino acids. Germline CDR1 is KGHDR and CDR2 is SFDVKD.

The rearrangement links TRBV19 to TRBJ2-1; 7 bases match TRBD2. CDR1 LNHDA and CDR2 SQIVND come from the germline V gene (reference sequence). This CDR3 has 14 amino acids. Trimming took 3 bases from V and 5 from J; bases not matched to a gene: 4. Here the CDR3 DNA reads TGTGCCAGTAGTATTTGGGGGGGGGACAATGAGCAGTTCTTC. This sequence encodes CASSIWGGDNEQFF.

This chain connects TRBV7-2 to TRBJ1-2; D gene ambiguous. The CDR3 is 13 residues long. The V gene's germline CDR1 is SGHTA and CDR2 FQGNSA. Trimming cost V 4 bases and J 5 bases, with 11 bases left between them. The CDR3 sequence: CASSWARGYGYTF. CDR3 coding DNA: TGTGCCAGCAGCTGGGCGCGGGGTTATGGCTACACCTTC.

This chain connects TRBV24-1 to TRBJ1-3; tentatively, D is TRBD1 (5 bases). The CDR3 covers 16 residues. Trimming took off 4 bases at V and 1 base at J, with 13 bases between the two ends. Germline V gives CDR1 KGHDR, CDR2 SFDVKD. CDR3 in amino acids: CATSDPRKGSGNTIYF. The DNA of the CDR3 is TGTGCCACCAGTGACCCCCGGAAGGGGTCTGGAAACACCATATATTTT.